The 12 T cell receptor beta chains reported below all come from one sample, sequenced in a study of HIV-infected patients and healthy controls. No cell fractionation was done, so the repertoire covers all unsorted peripheral blood T cells. Reverse transcription used roughly 480 ng RNA and constant-region primers for alpha and beta. Alpha and beta chain libraries were made separately by chain-specific third strand synthesis with multiplexing indices. One entry per CDR3 protein, called by TCRdb with MiXCR from the 5' RACE reads. In the table there are 15,000 to 18,000 distinct CDR3 sequences, around 6.7% of which are singletons. Specimen: blood. Receptors originate from an adult in good health.

Judged by abundance, this clonotype is medium-sized (0.01 to 0.1%). The rearrangement uses TRBV20-1 and TRBJ2-3, with 11 positions matching TRBD1. J was trimmed by 7 bases and V by 5 bases; bases with no gene match: 8. The CDR3 is made up of 14 amino acids. The germline V gene has CDR1 DFQATT and CDR2 SNEGSKA (reference sequence). The CDR3 DNA is TGCAGTGCTCCCCGGGACAGGGGGGTACATACGCAGTATTTT. Its protein product is CSAPRDRGVHTQYF.

This clonotype showed up many times. The chain employs TRBV13 and TRBJ1-2; 7 nucleotides match TRBD1. The CDR3 contains 14 residues. V shed 5 bases and J 2 bases; nucleotides not matched to a gene: 5. The germline CDR1 and CDR2 sequences are PRHDT and FYEKMQ (reference sequence). CDR3 bases: TGTGCCAGCAGCCAACGACAGGGAAACTATGGCTACACCTTC. Amino acids: CASSQRQGNYGYTF. Drawing the rest from reference TRBV13 and TRBJ1-2, the complete variable domain is AAGVIQSPRHLIKEKRETATLKCYPIPRHDTVYWYQQGPGQDPQFLISFYEKMQSDKGSIPDRFSAQQFSDYHSELNMSSLELGDSALYFCASSQRQGNYGYTFGSGTRLTVV.

This clonotype counts as medium-sized (0.01 to 0.1%). The chain recombines TRBV7-3 with TRBJ1-1; tentatively, D is TRBD1 (5 bases). The CDR3 is 14 amino acids. V lost 0 bases and J 0 bases, leaving 5 bases between the germline ends. CDR1 and CDR2 from the germline V gene are SGHTA and FQGTGA. This CDR3 is CASSLTGVNTEAFF. The CDR3 DNA follows: TGTGCCAGCAGCTTAACAGGGGTGAACACTGAAGCTTTCTTT. Based on the CDR3 plus reference TRBV7-3 and TRBJ1-1, the full variable domain is GAGVSQTPSNKVTEKGKYVELRCDPISGHTALYWYRQSLGQGPEFLIYFQGTGAADDSGLPNDRFFAVRPEGSVSTLKIQRTERGDSAVYLCASSLTGVNTEAFFGQGTRLTVV.

This chain uses TRBV12-3 or TRBV12-4 with TRBJ1-5; tentatively, D is TRBD1 (6 bases). This CDR3 has 15 amino acids. Trimming took 6 bases from V and 1 from J, leaving 13 bases between them. CDR3 DNA: TGTGCCAGCAGCCCCCGACAGGACAGCAATCAGCCCCAGCATTTT. Protein product: CASSPRQDSNQPQHF.

This clonotype was detected ten times or more. The CDR3 loop is CASSYLGQRFTEAFF. The DNA for the CDR3 is TGTGCCAGCAGTTATTTGGGACAGAGGTTTACTGAAGCTTTCTTT. The chain recombines TRBV6-2 or TRBV6-3 with TRBJ1-1, with 7 bases lining up with TRBD1. With V trimmed by 3 bases and J by 5 bases, 9 bases remained unmatched. Germline V gene data show CDR1 as MNHEY and CDR2 as SVGEGT. The CDR3 has 15 residues.

This clonotype appeared many times. V usage is TRBV15 and J usage is TRBJ2-4, with a weak D call TRBD2 (5 bases). This CDR3 contains 13 residues. CDR1 and CDR2 (germline): LNHNV, YYDKDF (reference sequence). V lost 2 bases to trimming and J lost 10 bases, with 12 bases between them. The CDR3: CATSRWGAEIQYF. CDR3 sequence (DNA): TGTGCCACCAGCAGATGGGGAGCGGAGATTCAGTACTTC.

This clonotype was seen many times. The J gene is TRBJ2-1, the V gene TRBV19, with D hard to call. The CDR3 has 15 amino acids. Germline assignment: CDR1 LNHDA and CDR2 SQIVND (reference sequence). Trimming left V 0 bases short and J 1 base short, with 7 bases between. This CDR3 is CASSIEVRSYNEQFF. The DNA of the CDR3 is TGTGCCAGTAGTATAGAGGTGAGGTCCTACAATGAGCAGTTCTTC.

This clonotype was picked up many times. V gene TRBV6-2 or TRBV6-3 combines with J gene TRBJ1-5; D not certain. The CDR3 consists of 12 residues. V was shortened by 7 bases and J by 2 bases, with 6 bases between the two germline ends. CDR1 is MNHEY, CDR2 SVGEGT, per germline. CDR3 amino acids: CASKDGNQPQHF. DNA of the CDR3: TGTGCCAGCAAGGACGGCAATCAGCCCCAGCATTTT.

This clonotype appeared many times. The V gene is TRBV5-6, the J gene TRBJ2-7; the D is unclear. Trimming pared 4 bases from V and 4 bases from J, leaving 12 bases between. The CDR3 loop spans 13 amino acids. Per germline, CDR1 SGHDT and CDR2 YYEEEE. The CDR3 reads CASSPRRAYEQYF. The DNA for the CDR3 is TGTGCCAGCAGCCCCCGCCGGGCTTACGAGCAGTACTTC.

This clonotype has at least ten counts. The J gene is TRBJ2-1, the V gene TRBV4-3; 9 bases agree with TRBD2. The CDR3 extends over 17 amino acids. Germline loops: CDR1 LGHNA, CDR2 YSLEER. With V trimmed by 3 bases and J by 6 bases, 12 bases remained unmatched. The DNA for the CDR3 is TGCGCCAGCAGCCAGGGATTTAGCGGGAGTCTTCGCAATGAGCAGTTCTTC. Amino acids: CASSQGFSGSLRNEQFF.

This clonotype was seen many times. The genes are TRBV6-5 and TRBJ2-5; 7 nucleotides agree with TRBD1. Germline CDR1 reads MNHEY; CDR2 reads SVGAGI. Germline trimming cut 6 bases from V and 5 bases from J; bases unmatched to any gene: 6. CDR3 length equals 13 residues. CDR3 DNA sequence: TGTGCCAGCAGAATAGGGGGCACGGAGACCCAGTACTTC. Translation gives CASRIGGTETQYF.

In its sample, this clonotype is medium-sized. The chain recombines TRBV7-2 with TRBJ2-3; the match to TRBD2 covers 14 bases. Germline CDR1 SGHTA, CDR2 FQGNSA. Trimming took 4 bases from V and 3 from J; bases not matched to a gene: 3. The CDR3 is made up of 16 amino acids. The CDR3 sequence: CASSSGLAGATDTQYF. The CDR3 region has the DNA TGTGCCAGCAGCTCGGGACTAGCGGGAGCAACAGATACGCAGTATTTT.